Shown below are 29 T cell receptor beta chains from a single sample sequenced in a study of blood T cell repertoires in COVID-19. Sequencing was performed with immunoSEQ multiplex PCR; in TCRdb, only in-frame clones are kept and a portion is missing. The sample includes about 28,000 clones, about 80% of them seen just once. Sequencing input: peripheral blood. The receptor source for this set is a man aged 70-80 years with active COVID-19.

The DNA for the CDR3 is TGCGCCAGCAGCTCTGACGGGGTCGGAGAGCAGTACTTC. It translates to CASSSDGVGEQYF. This rearrangement joins TRBV5-1 to TRBJ2-7; weak D call: TRBD2 (5 bases). This CDR3 contains 13 residues. Germline V CDR1 and CDR2: SGHRS, YFSETQ. The V gene lost 3 bases and the J gene lost 7 bases, with 14 bases spanning the gap.

This clone was seen only once. The chain joins TRBV7-9 to TRBJ2-7; D possibly corresponds to TRBD2 (6 bases). This CDR3 has 15 residues. V gave up 1 base and J gave up 0 bases, with 10 bases separating them. In germline, CDR1 is SEHNR, CDR2 FQNEAQ (reference sequence). This CDR3 reads CASSLDRGTSYEQYF. CDR3 in DNA: TGTGCCAGCAGCTTAGATCGGGGGACCTCCTACGAGCAGTACTTC.

This clone appeared a single time. The chain carries TRBV3-1 (or the pseudogene TRBV3-2) and TRBJ1-5; D call uncertain. This CDR3 contains 15 residues. Trimming stripped 0 bases from V and 1 base from J, with 7 bases between. Germline lookup yields CDR1 LGHDT and CDR2 YNNKEL (reference sequence). CDR3 DNA sequence: TGTGCCAGCAGCCAAGACCCGGGGAGCAATCAGCCCCAGCATTTT. Protein sequence: CASSQDPGSNQPQHF.

The rearrangement uses TRBV6-6 and TRBJ1-2, with D perhaps matching TRBD1 (6 bases). The CDR3 runs to 13 residues. Germline-derived CDR1 and CDR2 are MNHNY and SVGAGI (reference sequence). Trimming took 2 bases from V and 4 from J, leaving 8 bases between them. The CDR3 protein is CASSYGTPYGYTF. CDR3 in DNA: TGTGCCAGCAGTTACGGGACACCCTATGGCTACACCTTC.

V is TRBV19 and J is TRBJ2-3; 7 positions agree with TRBD1. Germline V gene lookup returns CDR1 LNHDA and CDR2 SQIVND (reference sequence). The CDR3 spans 16 residues. J lost 0 bases, V lost 4 bases, and 7 bases had no gene match. The CDR3 DNA is TGTGCCAGTAGTAGAAAGGGACAGTCGAGCACAGATACGCAGTATTTT. It codes for CASSRKGQSSTDTQYF. Drawing the rest from reference TRBV19 and TRBJ2-3, the complete variable domain is DGGITQSPKYLFRKEGQNVTLSCEQNLNHDAMYWYRQDPGQGLRLIYYSQIVNDFQKGDIAEGYSVSREKKESFPLTVTSAQKNPTAFYLCASSRKGQSSTDTQYFGPGTRLTVL.

This CDR3 is CASSLASGGAGETQYF. CDR3 nucleotide sequence: TGTGCCAGCAGCTTGGCCTCAGGGGGCGCTGGGGAGACCCAGTACTTC. J is TRBJ2-5 and V is TRBV5-4; TRBD1 agrees at 8 bases. There are 16 residues in the CDR3. CDR1 is SGHNT, CDR2 YYREEE, per germline (reference sequence). With V trimmed by 0 bases and J by 5 bases, 9 bases remained unmatched.

J is TRBJ2-3 and V is TRBV7-2; the D gene is possibly TRBD2 (6 bases). CDR1 and CDR2 (germline): SGHTA, FQGNSA. CDR3 length equals 12 residues. With 5 bases removed from V and 8 bases from J, the gap between germline ends came to 11 bases. Here the CDR3 DNA reads TGTGCCAGCAGCCCCGGGACTCTTACGCAGTATTTT. Translated: CASSPGTLTQYF.

The chain joins TRBV7-2 to TRBJ2-3; 11 bases agree with TRBD2. The CDR3 totals 17 residues. Trimming removed 5 bases from V and 6 bases from J; junction bases left unmatched: 13. CDR1 and CDR2 from the germline V gene are SGHTA and FQGNSA. The CDR3 bases are TGTGCCAGCAGCCCCAGAGGTAGCGGGGGGGCCGCGGATACGCAGTATTTT. Protein product: CASSPRGSGGAADTQYF.

The V call is TRBV11-3, the J call TRBJ2-6; D may be TRBD1 (5 bases). This CDR3 is 16 amino acids long. Germline-derived CDR1 and CDR2 are SGHNT and YENEEA. V was shortened by 5 bases and J by 0 bases, with 11 bases between the two germline ends. CDR3 coding DNA: TGTGCCAGCAGCGCCCCGACAGCCTCTGGGGCCAACGTCCTGACTTTC. Translating gives CASSAPTASGANVLTF.

The rearrangement uses TRBV7-9 and TRBJ1-2; D not resolved. Trimming took 0 bases from V and 4 from J, leaving 15 bases between them. The CDR3 length is 16 residues. Germline assignment: CDR1 SEHNR and CDR2 FQNEAQ (reference sequence). CDR3 DNA: TGTGCCAGCAGCTTAGCCTTGAGTGGCCGGGGCTATGGCTACACCTTC. Its protein is CASSLALSGRGYGYTF. Combining the CDR3 with reference TRBV7-9 and TRBJ1-2 gives the whole variable domain DTGVSQNPRHKITKRGQNVTFRCDPISEHNRLYWYRQTLGQGPEFLTYFQNEAQLEKSRLLSDRFSAERPKGSFSTLEIQRTEQGDSAMYLCASSLALSGRGYGYTFGSGTRLTVV.

This CDR3 reads CASKAYGGGADEQFF. CDR3 sequence (DNA): TGTGCCAGCAAGGCTTATGGCGGGGGGGCCGATGAGCAGTTCTTC. This chain connects TRBV5-5 to TRBJ2-1; 9 bases match TRBD2. Germline values: CDR1 SGHKS, CDR2 YYEKEE (reference sequence). Trimming took 6 bases from V and 8 from J; bases not matched to a gene: 12. CDR3 size: 15 residues. Filled out from reference TRBV5-5 and TRBJ2-1, the complete variable domain reads DAGVTQSPTHLIKTRGQQVTLRCSPISGHKSVSWYQQVLGQGPQFIFQYYEKEERGRGNFPDRFSARQFPNYSSELNVNALLLGDSALYLCASKAYGGGADEQFFGPGTRLTVL.

This clone appeared a few times. The rearrangement joins TRBV29-1 to TRBJ2-7; TRBD1 is a possible D gene (5 bases). V was pared by 6 bases and J by 2 bases, with 11 bases between. There are 12 residues in the CDR3. The germline gives CDR1 SQVTM, CDR2 ANQGSEA. As DNA, the CDR3 is TGCAGCGTCGGACAAAGAGCCTACGAGCAGTACTTC. As protein: CSVGQRAYEQYF.

This sequence joins TRBV6-2 or TRBV6-3 and TRBJ2-7, with D possibly being TRBD1 (6 bases). The CDR3 has 14 residues. V was pared by 5 bases and J by 2 bases, with 13 bases between. The germline gives CDR1 MNHEY, CDR2 SVGEGT. CDR3 protein: CASSTHQGTYEQYF. The CDR3 DNA follows: TGTGCCAGCAGTACTCATCAGGGGACCTACGAGCAGTACTTC.

The rearrangement joins TRBV10-1 to TRBJ2-1, with D perhaps TRBD2 (5 bases). CDR1 is WNHNN, CDR2 SYGVQD, per germline (reference sequence). V dropped 0 bases and J dropped 9 bases, with 12 bases sitting between them. The length of the CDR3 is 14 residues. The DNA of the CDR3 is TGCGCCAGCAGTGAGTCCCCGGGGAAGGGTGAGCAGTTCTTC. Protein sequence: CASSESPGKGEQFF.

The chain links TRBV19 to TRBJ1-4, with TRBD1 identical over 9 bases. Germline CDR1 reads LNHDA; CDR2 reads SQIVND (reference sequence). The CDR3 totals 17 residues. J was trimmed by 4 bases and V by 4 bases; bases with no gene match: 10. The chain's CDR3 is CASSTFDTGGFNEKLFF. The CDR3 DNA follows: TGTGCCAGTAGTACCTTTGATACAGGGGGCTTTAATGAAAAACTGTTTTTT.

There are a few counts of this clone. The rearrangement uses TRBV28 and TRBJ2-7, with TRBD2 matching 9 bases. V lost 1 base and J lost 3; bases outside the gene matches: 1. Per the germline V gene, CDR1 is MDHEN and CDR2 is SYDVKM. The CDR3 length is 14 residues. CDR3 in DNA: TGTGCCAGCAGTTTATCTAGCGGGAACTACGAGCAGTACTTC. This sequence encodes CASSLSSGNYEQYF.

V and J are TRBV4-2 and TRBJ1-2; TRBD1 matches 8 bases. The ends lost 4 bases at V and 1 base at J; junction bases unmatched: 11. Germline CDR1 LGHNA, CDR2 YNFKEQ. This CDR3 has 17 amino acids. For the CDR3, the DNA is TGTGCCAGCAGCCCGCTAACCGTACAGGGGGGTAACTATGGCTACACCTTC. It yields the protein CASSPLTVQGGNYGYTF.

The chain recombines TRBV19 with TRBJ1-1; the D gene is possibly TRBD1 (5 bases). V lost 8 bases to trimming and J lost 7 bases, with 11 bases between them. The CDR3 is 11 residues long. Per germline, CDR1 LNHDA and CDR2 SQIVND (reference sequence). The CDR3 loop reads CASSLGREAFF. The CDR3 nucleotides read TGTGCCAGTTCTCTGGGGCGTGAAGCTTTCTTT. Full variable domain (outside the CDR3, taken from reference TRBV19 and TRBJ1-1): DGGITQSPKYLFRKEGQNVTLSCEQNLNHDAMYWYRQDPGQGLRLIYYSQIVNDFQKGDIAEGYSVSREKKESFPLTVTSAQKNPTAFYLCASSLGREAFFGQGTRLTVV.

V and J are TRBV7-3 and TRBJ1-4; TRBD1 matches 7 bases. The germline V gene has CDR1 SGHTA and CDR2 FQGTGA. This CDR3 spans 14 amino acids. The V and J ends lost 5 bases and 2 bases, in that order; junction bases with no gene match: 2. The CDR3 region is CASSPTGTNEKLFF. The CDR3 DNA sequence: TGTGCCAGCAGCCCGACAGGGACTAATGAAAAACTGTTTTTT.

The rearrangement joins TRBV14 to TRBJ1-2; unclear D gene. V was cut by 4 bases and J by 4 bases, with 16 bases left in between. The CDR3 has 15 residues. Looked up from germline, CDR1 is SGHDN and CDR2 is FVKESK. The CDR3 protein is CASSPGAGRSYGYTF. CDR3 nucleotide sequence: TGTGCCAGCAGCCCCGGCGCGGGGAGGAGCTATGGCTACACCTTC.

This rearrangement joins TRBV5-6 to TRBJ2-5; 13 nucleotides agree with TRBD2. V lost 4 bases and J lost 2; bases outside the gene matches: 2. Germline CDR1 and CDR2: SGHDT and YYEEEE. The CDR3 length is 15 residues. This CDR3 reads CASSLTSGGQETQYF. The CDR3 DNA follows: TGTGCCAGCAGCCTGACTAGCGGGGGGCAAGAGACCCAGTACTTC. Together with reference TRBV5-6 and TRBJ2-5, the CDR3 gives the full variable domain: DAGVTQSPTHLIKTRGQQVTLRCSPKSGHDTVSWYQQALGQGPQFIFQYYEEEERQRGNFPDRFSGHQFPNYSSELNVNALLLGDSALYLCASSLTSGGQETQYFGPGTRLLVL.

The chain combines TRBV2 with TRBJ2-5; tentative D call: TRBD1 (5 bases). The germline V gene encodes CDR1 SNHLY and CDR2 FYNNEI. The CDR3 is made up of 15 amino acids. Trimming pared 3 bases from V and 2 bases from J, leaving 13 bases between. CDR3 region: CASSEIGARQETQYF. The CDR3 bases are TGTGCCAGCAGTGAGATAGGGGCTAGACAAGAGACCCAGTACTTC.

Only one count was recorded for this clone. The chain uses TRBV24-1 and TRBJ2-6; 9 nucleotides match TRBD1. The germline gives CDR1 KGHDR, CDR2 SFDVKD. This CDR3 is built from 18 residues. V dropped 3 bases and J dropped 0; count of bases not matched to a gene: 5. CDR3 coding DNA: TGTGCCACCAGTGATGCACAGGGGGCTGGCTCTGGGGCCAACGTCCTGACTTTC. Translating it yields CATSDAQGAGSGANVLTF.

This chain links TRBV28 with TRBJ2-7; the D is unclear. The CDR3 contains 12 residues. The ends were cut back, 5 bases at V and 0 bases at J, with 5 bases in the middle. CDR1 is MDHEN, CDR2 SYDVKM, per germline. The CDR3 DNA follows: TGTGCCAGCAGTATCCTCTCCTACGAGCAGTACTTC. It yields the protein CASSILSYEQYF. Combining the CDR3 with reference TRBV28 and TRBJ2-7 gives the whole variable domain DVKVTQSSRYLVKRTGEKVFLECVQDMDHENMFWYRQDPGLGLRLIYFSYDVKMKEKGDIPEGYSVSREKKERFSLILESASTNQTSMYLCASSILSYEQYFGPGTRLTVT.

This clone was counted once. The chain links TRBV27 to TRBJ2-7, with 10 bases fitting TRBD1. Germline CDR1 and CDR2: MNHEY and SMNVEV (reference sequence). The CDR3 totals 16 residues. Trimming at V came to 8 bases and at J to 5 bases, leaving 15 bases not matched to a gene. In nucleotides, the CDR3 is TGTGCCAGCGATCCTATCCGGGACAGGGGTAAGAACGAGCAGTACTTC. Its protein is CASDPIRDRGKNEQYF.

This clone was picked up one time. The junction does not match germline at one end; this may be a read error. This rearrangement joins TRBV19 to TRBJ1-1; D not resolved. The CDR3 runs 15 residues. Germline-derived CDR1 and CDR2 are LNHDA and SQIVND (reference sequence). The CDR3 spells CASSTSGVGNTEAFF. The CDR3 DNA sequence: TGTGCCAGCAGTACGTCCGGGGTCGGGAACACTGAAGCTTTCTTT.

J is TRBJ2-3 and V is TRBV5-8; 9 bases map to TRBD1. The junction had 5 bases not matched to a gene; V was cut back by 3 bases and J by 3 bases. The CDR3 extends over 15 amino acids. Germline CDR1 reads SGHTS; CDR2 reads YDEGEE. CDR3 loop: CASSWGQGITDTQYF. The DNA of the CDR3 is TGTGCCAGCAGCTGGGGACAGGGTATTACAGATACGCAGTATTTT.

J is TRBJ1-4 and V is TRBV5-6; D is uncertain. CDR3 size: 15 residues. The germline V and J ends were trimmed by 0 bases and 0 bases, with 6 bases remaining between them. CDR1 SGHDT and CDR2 YYEEEE come from the germline V gene. The CDR3 bases are TGTGCCAGCAGCTTGGTGGGAGCAACTAATGAAAAACTGTTTTTT. It codes for CASSLVGATNEKLFF.

The J gene is TRBJ1-2, the V gene TRBV28; TRBD1 might be the D (6 bases). Trimming took off 6 bases at V and 2 bases at J, with 10 bases between the two ends. The CDR3 covers 13 residues. Germline V gene sequence: CDR1 MDHEN, CDR2 SYDVKM. CDR3 sequence (DNA): TGTGCCAGCAGCTCTACAGGGAACTATGGCTACACCTTC. It translates to CASSSTGNYGYTF.